The clone carrying this T cell receptor beta chain was recorded a few times. Antigen: not known. Trimming left V 2 bases short and J 4 bases short, with 17 bases between. The CDR3 spans 17 residues. Germline loops: CDR1 ENHRY, CDR2 SYGVKD. The PCR used 60 Vbeta and 13 Jbeta primers. Clones were read by immunoSEQ multiplex PCR, and TCRdb kept only the in-frame ones, dropping some. Among about 68,000 clones listed, 81% were seen once. The record originates from a study of cytomegalovirus exposure and HLA in healthy donors. Broader study findings: Available immune exposure information was restricted to CMV serostatus only.

What was sequenced was PBMCs. The J gene is TRBJ1-4, the V gene TRBV10-3, with D possibly TRBD1 on 5 matching bases. The origin of this receptor is a human donor in good health. CDR3 in amino acids: CAISERDAGGSNEKLFF. The CDR3 DNA sequence: TGTGCCATCAGTGAGAGGGATGCTGGGGGGAGTAATGAAAAACTGTTTTTT.